This is a list of T cell receptor beta chains from one sample in a study of blood T cells in healthy people across ages. TCRdb reprocessed the 5' RACE reads via MiXCR and lists one record per CDR3 protein. The table shows around 900,000 distinct CDR3 sequences, with around 54% occurring only once. The sample comprised blood. The origin of the receptors is a woman aged 55-70 years in good health. Each CDR3 is given with its conserved first and last residue. D genes are given only for firm matches. Clone size is shown for a subset of rows, as once, few, many or a class of expanded clone.

V	D	J	size	CDR3	DNA
TRBV27	NA	TRBJ2-7	few	CASSLTSPTYEQYF	TGTGCCAGCAGTTTAACTAGCCCAACCTACGAGCAGTACTTC
TRBV5-1	NA	TRBJ1-5	few	CASSLAGFGNQPQHF	TGCGCCAGCAGCTTGGCCGGGTTTGGCAATCAGCCCCAGCATTTT
TRBV20-1	NA	TRBJ2-3	NA	CSARGVTGRPDTQYF	TGCAGTGCTAGGGGTGTCACAGGGAGGCCAGATACGCAGTATTTT
TRBV28	TRBD2	TRBJ2-1	few	CASVGGFGYNEQFF	TGTGCCAGCGTGGGGGGGTTCGGCTACAATGAGCAGTTCTTC
TRBV4-1	NA	TRBJ1-5	NA	CASSQEGRTGANQPQHF	TGCGCCAGCAGCCAAGAGGGCAGGACGGGGGCCAATCAGCCCCAGCATTTT
TRBV2	TRBD1	TRBJ2-3	many	CASNRQGGHTDTQYF	TGTGCCAGCAATCGACAGGGGGGGCACACAGATACGCAGTATTTT
TRBV27	NA	TRBJ1-5	NA	CASSFSRGRRDQPQHF	TGTGCCAGCAGTTTCTCCAGGGGAAGAAGGGATCAGCCCCAGCATTTT
TRBV20-1	NA	TRBJ2-3	NA	CSASVALGTDTQYF	TGCAGTGCTAGTGTCGCCCTAGGCACAGATACGCAGTATTTT
TRBV4-1	NA	TRBJ2-1	NA	CASSQESMERHEQFF	TGCGCCAGCAGCCAAGAGTCGATGGAGAGGCATGAGCAGTTCTTC
TRBV4-1	NA	TRBJ1-2	few	CASSQVAHNPYGYTF	TGCGCCAGCAGCCAAGTGGCCCACAACCCCTATGGCTACACCTTC
TRBV6-5	NA	TRBJ2-5	NA	CASSYSASGRSRGNEQYF	TGTGCCAGCAGTTACTCGGCCAGCGGGCGGTCTCGGGGCAATGAGCAGTACTTC
TRBV6-5	NA	TRBJ2-7	NA	CASSPRTGAVYEQYF	TGTGCCAGCAGCCCACGGACGGGAGCTGTATATGAGCAGTACTTC
TRBV7-2	NA	TRBJ2-7	NA	CASSGAVNRAYYGQYF	TGTGCCAGCAGCGGCGCCGTCAACAGGGCCTACTACGGGCAGTACTTC
TRBV7-9	NA	TRBJ2-1	NA	CASSHDYSTYNEQFF	TGTGCCAGCAGCCATGACTACTCCACCTACAATGAGCAGTTCTTC
TRBV14	TRBD1	TRBJ2-1	NA	CASSRPPPGQGGPAYNEQFF	TGTGCCAGCAGCCGACCTCCTCCGGGACAGGGGGGACCTGCCTACAATGAGCAGTTCTTC
TRBV12-3/TRBV12-4	NA	TRBJ1-5	few	CASSPSGYNQPQHF	TGTGCCAGCAGTCCGTCCGGTTACAATCAGCCCCAGCATTTT
TRBV6-2/TRBV6-3	NA	TRBJ2-4	NA	CASSTLGQNPKNIQYF	TGTGCCAGCAGTACCCTCGGACAGAATCCAAAAAACATTCAGTACTTC
TRBV6-1	NA	TRBJ2-5	few	CASRLLGLYQETQYF	TGTGCCAGCAGACTTCTGGGGCTGTACCAAGAGACCCAGTACTTC
TRBV11-2	NA	TRBJ2-7	few	CASSFQAALATYEQYF	TGTGCCAGCAGCTTCCAAGCCGCACTAGCCACCTACGAGCAGTACTTC
TRBV4-1	NA	TRBJ2-4	few	CASSTQGNIQYF	TGCGCCAGCAGCACCCAGGGGAACATTCAGTACTTC